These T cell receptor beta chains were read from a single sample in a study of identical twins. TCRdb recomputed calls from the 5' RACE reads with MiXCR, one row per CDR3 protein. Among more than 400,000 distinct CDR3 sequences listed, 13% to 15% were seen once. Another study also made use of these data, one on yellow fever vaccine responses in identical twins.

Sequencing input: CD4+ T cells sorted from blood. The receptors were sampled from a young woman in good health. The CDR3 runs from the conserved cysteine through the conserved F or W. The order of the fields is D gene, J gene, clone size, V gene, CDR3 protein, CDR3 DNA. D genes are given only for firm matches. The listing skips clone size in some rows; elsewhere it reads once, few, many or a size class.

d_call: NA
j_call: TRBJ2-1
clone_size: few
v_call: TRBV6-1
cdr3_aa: CASSARGLPLYNEQFF
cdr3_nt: TGTGCCAGCAGTGCCAGGGGACTACCCCTATACAATGAGCAGTTCTTC

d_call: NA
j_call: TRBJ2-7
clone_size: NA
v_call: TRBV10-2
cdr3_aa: CASSGRVGLEQYF
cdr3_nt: TGCGCCAGCAGTGGGAGGGTGGGCCTCGAGCAGTACTTC

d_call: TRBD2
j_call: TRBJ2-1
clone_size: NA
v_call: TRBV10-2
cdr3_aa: CASRFSGSFGEQFF
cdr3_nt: TGCGCCAGCAGGTTTAGCGGGAGTTTCGGTGAGCAGTTCTTC

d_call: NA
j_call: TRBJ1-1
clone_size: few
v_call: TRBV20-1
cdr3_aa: CSARVWGGTEAFF
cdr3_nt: TGCAGTGCTAGAGTTTGGGGCGGAACTGAAGCTTTCTTT

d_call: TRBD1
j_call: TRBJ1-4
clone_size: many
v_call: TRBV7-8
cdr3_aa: CASSLEGAKKLFF
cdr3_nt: TGTGCCAGCAGCTTGGAGGGGGCTAAGAAACTGTTTTTT

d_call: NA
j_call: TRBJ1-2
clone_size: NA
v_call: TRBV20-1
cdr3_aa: CSALGPAYGYTF
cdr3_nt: TGCAGTGCCCTAGGACCGGCTTATGGCTACACCTTC

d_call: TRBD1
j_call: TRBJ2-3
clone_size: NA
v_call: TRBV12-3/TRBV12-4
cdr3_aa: CASSFGGQGFWSSTDTQYF
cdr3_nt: TGTGCCAGCAGTTTTGGGGGACAGGGGTTTTGGTCTAGCACAGATACGCAGTATTTT

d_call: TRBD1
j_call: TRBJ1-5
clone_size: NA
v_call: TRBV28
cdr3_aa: CASSRNGQGLNQPQHF
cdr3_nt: TGTGCCAGCAGTCGAAATGGACAGGGCCTCAATCAGCCCCAGCATTTT

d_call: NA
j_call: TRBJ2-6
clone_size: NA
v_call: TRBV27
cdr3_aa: CASSLLYSGANVLTF
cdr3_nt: TGTGCCAGCAGTTTACTTTACTCTGGGGCCAACGTCCTGACTTTC

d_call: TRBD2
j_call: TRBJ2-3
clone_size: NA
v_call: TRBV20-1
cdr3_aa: CSAPRLAGQMRSSTDTQYF
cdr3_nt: TGCAGTGCTCCCCGACTAGCGGGGCAGATGCGATCTAGCACAGATACGCAGTATTTT

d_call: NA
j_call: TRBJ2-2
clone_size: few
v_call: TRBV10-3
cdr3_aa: CAIGVGGPTGELFF
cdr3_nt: TGTGCCATCGGGGTGGGGGGCCCCACCGGGGAGCTGTTTTTT

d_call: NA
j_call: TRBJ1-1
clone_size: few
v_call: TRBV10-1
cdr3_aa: CASSEGRRVTEAFF
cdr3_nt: TGCGCCAGCAGTGAAGGCAGGCGAGTCACTGAAGCTTTCTTT

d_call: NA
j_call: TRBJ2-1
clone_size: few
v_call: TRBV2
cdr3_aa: CASRDGTNNEQFF
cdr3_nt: TGTGCCAGCAGGGACGGGACCAACAATGAGCAGTTCTTC

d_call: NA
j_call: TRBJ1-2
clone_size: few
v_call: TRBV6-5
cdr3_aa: CASSYSTPSLYGYTF
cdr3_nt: TGTGCCAGCAGTTACTCGACCCCCTCTCTCTATGGCTACACCTTC

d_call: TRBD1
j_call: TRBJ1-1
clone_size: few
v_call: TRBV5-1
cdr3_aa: CASSPDRGGNTEAFF
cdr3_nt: TGCGCCAGCAGCCCGGACAGGGGAGGGAACACTGAAGCTTTCTTT

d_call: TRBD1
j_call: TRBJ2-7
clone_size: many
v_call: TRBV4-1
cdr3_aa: CASSRSTGTGNEQYF
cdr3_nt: TGCGCCAGCAGCCGATCAACCGGGACAGGTAACGAGCAGTACTTC

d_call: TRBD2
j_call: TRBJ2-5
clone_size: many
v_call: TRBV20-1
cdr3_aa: CSARTSGETQYF
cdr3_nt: TGCAGTGCTAGAACTAGCGGTGAGACCCAGTACTTC

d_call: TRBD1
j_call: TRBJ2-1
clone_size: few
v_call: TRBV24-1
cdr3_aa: CATSASWDRGPSDEQFF
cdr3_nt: TGTGCCACCAGTGCCTCCTGGGACAGGGGGCCTTCGGATGAGCAGTTCTTC

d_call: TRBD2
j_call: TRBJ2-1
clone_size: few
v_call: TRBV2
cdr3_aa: CASSEALRLAGGPNEQFF
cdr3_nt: TGTGCCAGCAGTGAAGCTCTCAGACTAGCGGGAGGTCCCAATGAGCAGTTCTTC

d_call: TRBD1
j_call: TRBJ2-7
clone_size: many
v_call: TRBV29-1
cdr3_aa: CSVEDRLGTGYF
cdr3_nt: TGCAGCGTTGAAGATCGCCTGGGGACAGGGTATTTC

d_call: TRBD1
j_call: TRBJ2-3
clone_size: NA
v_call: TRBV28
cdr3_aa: CASTLGGQGVGSPDTQYF
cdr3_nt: TGTGCCAGCACCCTAGGGGGACAGGGTGTTGGTAGTCCAGATACGCAGTATTTT

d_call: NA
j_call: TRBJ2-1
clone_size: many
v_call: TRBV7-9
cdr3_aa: CASSLETSYNEQFF
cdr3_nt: TGTGCCAGCAGCTTAGAGACTAGCTACAATGAGCAGTTCTTC

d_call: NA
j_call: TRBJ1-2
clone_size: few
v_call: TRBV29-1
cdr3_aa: CSVVTVNYGYTF
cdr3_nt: TGCAGCGTAGTGACAGTAAACTATGGCTACACCTTC

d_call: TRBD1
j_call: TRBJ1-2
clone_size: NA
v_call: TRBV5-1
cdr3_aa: CASSLRDRQANYGYTF
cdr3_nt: TGCGCCAGCAGCTTACGGGACAGACAGGCTAACTATGGCTACACCTTC

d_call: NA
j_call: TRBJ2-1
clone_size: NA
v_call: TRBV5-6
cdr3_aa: CASSLTGRYNEQFF
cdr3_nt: TGTGCCAGCAGCTTGACAGGGCGCTACAATGAGCAGTTCTTC

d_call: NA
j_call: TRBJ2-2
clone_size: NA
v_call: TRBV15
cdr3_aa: CATSSQKGLNTGELFF
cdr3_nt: TGTGCCACCAGCAGTCAAAAGGGACTGAACACCGGGGAGCTGTTTTTT

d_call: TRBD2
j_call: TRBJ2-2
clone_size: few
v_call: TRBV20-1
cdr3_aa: CSASMASGANTGELFF
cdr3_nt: TGCAGTGCTAGTATGGCTAGCGGAGCGAACACCGGGGAGCTGTTTTTT

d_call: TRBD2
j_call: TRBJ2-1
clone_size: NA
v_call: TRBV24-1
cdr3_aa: CATSDALPLAGGPNEQFF
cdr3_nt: TGTGCCACCAGTGATGCCCTCCCTCTAGCGGGAGGGCCGAATGAGCAGTTCTTC

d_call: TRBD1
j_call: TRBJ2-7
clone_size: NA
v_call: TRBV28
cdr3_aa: CASTPTGNNYEQYF
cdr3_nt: TGTGCCAGCACCCCGACAGGGAATAACTACGAGCAGTACTTC

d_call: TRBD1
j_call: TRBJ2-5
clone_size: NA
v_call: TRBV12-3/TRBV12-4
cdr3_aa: CASRRSGGLSETQYF
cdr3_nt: TGTGCCAGCAGGCGCTCAGGGGGCTTGTCAGAGACCCAGTACTTC

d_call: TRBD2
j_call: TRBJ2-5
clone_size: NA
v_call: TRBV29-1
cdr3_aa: CSVEGRLAVSETQYF
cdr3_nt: TGCAGCGTTGAGGGTAGGCTAGCGGTTTCCGAGACCCAGTACTTC

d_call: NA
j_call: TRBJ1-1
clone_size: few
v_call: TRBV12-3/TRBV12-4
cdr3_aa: CASSLIAIAEAFF
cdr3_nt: TGTGCCAGCAGTTTAATAGCTATTGCTGAAGCTTTCTTT

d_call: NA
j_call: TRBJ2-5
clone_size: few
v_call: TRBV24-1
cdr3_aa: CATSDNQETQYF
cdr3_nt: TGTGCCACCAGTGATAACCAAGAGACCCAGTACTTC

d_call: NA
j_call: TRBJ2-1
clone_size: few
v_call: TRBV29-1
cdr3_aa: CSVVLATEQFF
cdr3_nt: TGCAGCGTCGTATTAGCAACTGAGCAGTTCTTC

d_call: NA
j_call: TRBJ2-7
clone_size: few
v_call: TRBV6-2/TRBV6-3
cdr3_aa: CASIATPASYTYEQYF
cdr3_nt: TGTGCCAGCATTGCCACCCCGGCTAGTTACACCTACGAGCAGTACTTC

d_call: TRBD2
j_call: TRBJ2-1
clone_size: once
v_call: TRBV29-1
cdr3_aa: CSVEDPLLAGGPGNEQFF
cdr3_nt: TGCAGCGTTGAAGACCCTCTCTTAGCGGGAGGGCCTGGGAATGAGCAGTTCTTC

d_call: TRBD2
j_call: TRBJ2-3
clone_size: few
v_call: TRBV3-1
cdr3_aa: CASSSRGSPTDTQYF
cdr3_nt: TGTGCCAGCAGCTCGCGGGGGAGCCCCACAGATACGCAGTATTTT

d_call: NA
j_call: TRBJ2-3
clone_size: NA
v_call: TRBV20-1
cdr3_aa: CSASIVGGITDTQYF
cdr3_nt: TGCAGTGCTAGCATAGTGGGGGGAATCACAGATACGCAGTATTTT

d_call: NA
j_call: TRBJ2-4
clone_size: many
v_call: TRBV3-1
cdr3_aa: CASSRTGTSLTGNIQYF
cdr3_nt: TGTGCCAGCAGCCGAACCGGGACATCCTTAACAGGAAACATTCAGTACTTC

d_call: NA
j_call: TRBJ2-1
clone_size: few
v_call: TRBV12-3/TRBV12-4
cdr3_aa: CASSYREKYNEQFF
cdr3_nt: TGTGCCAGCAGTTACAGGGAAAAATACAATGAGCAGTTCTTC

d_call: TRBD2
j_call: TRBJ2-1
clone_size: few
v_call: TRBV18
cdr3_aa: CASSRTSGGPSSSYNEQFF
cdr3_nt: TGTGCCAGCTCGAGGACTAGCGGGGGGCCCTCCAGCTCCTACAATGAGCAGTTCTTC

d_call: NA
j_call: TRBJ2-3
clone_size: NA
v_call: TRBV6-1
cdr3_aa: CASSARPATKVTDTQYF
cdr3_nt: TGTGCCAGCAGCGCCCGGCCGGCAACCAAGGTCACAGATACGCAGTATTTT

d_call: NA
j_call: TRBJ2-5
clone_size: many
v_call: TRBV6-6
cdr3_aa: CASRRTGATQYF
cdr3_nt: TGTGCCAGCAGAAGGACTGGGGCGACCCAGTACTTC

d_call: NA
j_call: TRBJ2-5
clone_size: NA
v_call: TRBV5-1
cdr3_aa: CASSLDGRAETQYF
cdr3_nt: TGCGCCAGCAGCTTGGACGGCCGAGCGGAGACCCAGTACTTC

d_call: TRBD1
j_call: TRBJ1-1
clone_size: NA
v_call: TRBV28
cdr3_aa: CASSPGTGGEAFF
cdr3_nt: TGTGCCAGCAGCCCCGGGACAGGCGGGGAAGCTTTCTTT

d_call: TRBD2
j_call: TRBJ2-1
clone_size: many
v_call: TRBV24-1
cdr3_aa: CATSEASGRAKNEQFF
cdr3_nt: TGTGCCACCAGTGAGGCGAGCGGGAGGGCCAAAAATGAGCAGTTCTTC

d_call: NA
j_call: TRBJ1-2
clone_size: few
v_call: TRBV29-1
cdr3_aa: CSAGTSSNYGYTF
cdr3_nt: TGCAGCGCTGGGACATCATCTAACTATGGCTACACCTTC

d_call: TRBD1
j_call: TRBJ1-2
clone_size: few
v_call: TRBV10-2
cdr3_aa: CASRKTGVPDYGYTF
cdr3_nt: TGCGCCAGCAGGAAGACAGGGGTTCCGGACTATGGCTACACCTTC

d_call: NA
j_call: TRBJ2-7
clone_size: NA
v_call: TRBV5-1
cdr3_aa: CASSVSRTEVPYEQYF
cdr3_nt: TGCGCCAGCAGCGTGAGTAGGACGGAGGTCCCCTACGAGCAGTACTTC

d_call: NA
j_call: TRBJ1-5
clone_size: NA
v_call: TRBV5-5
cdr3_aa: CASSLGQEYNQPQHF
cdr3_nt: TGTGCCAGCAGCTTGGGACAGGAGTACAATCAGCCCCAGCATTTT

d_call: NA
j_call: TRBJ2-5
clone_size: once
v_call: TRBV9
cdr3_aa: CASSVGPREETQYF
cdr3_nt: TGTGCCAGCAGCGTAGGACCTAGGGAGGAGACCCAGTACTTC

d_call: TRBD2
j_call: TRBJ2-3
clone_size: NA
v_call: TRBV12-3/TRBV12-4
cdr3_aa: CASSLVAGAGDTQYF
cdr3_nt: TGTGCCAGCAGTTTAGTGGCGGGAGCGGGAGATACGCAGTATTTT

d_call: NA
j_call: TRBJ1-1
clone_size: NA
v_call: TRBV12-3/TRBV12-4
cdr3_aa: CASSLGGRRTEAFF
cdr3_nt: TGTGCCAGCAGTTTAGGGGGGCGCAGGACTGAAGCTTTCTTT

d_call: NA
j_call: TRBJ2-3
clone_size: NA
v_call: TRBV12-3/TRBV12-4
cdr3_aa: CASRSVLSQYF
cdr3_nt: TGTGCCAGCAGATCCGTGTTAAGCCAGTATTTT

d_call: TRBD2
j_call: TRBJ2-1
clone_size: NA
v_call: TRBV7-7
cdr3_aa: CASSLLGEREGVSNEQFF
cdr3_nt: TGTGCCAGCAGCTTACTGGGGGAGCGGGAGGGGGTTTCGAATGAGCAGTTCTTC

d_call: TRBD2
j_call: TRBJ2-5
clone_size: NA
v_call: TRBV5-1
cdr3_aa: CASSRTSGRKETQYF
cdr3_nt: TGCGCCAGCAGCAGGACTAGCGGGAGGAAGGAGACCCAGTACTTC